This TCR beta chain was obtained from a study of neurological immune-mediated disorders. CDR3 length: 13 residues. Germline lookup yields CDR1 SSHAT and CDR2 FNYEAQ (reference sequence). Trimming took 5 bases from V and 6 from J, leaving 12 bases between them. TCRdb ran MiXCR on the 5' RACE reads and lists one entry per CDR3 protein. Counted here are tens of thousands of distinct CDR3 sequences, around 3.3% occurring once; the ten biggest clones make up over 3.5%. Source material: PBMCs. This chain uses TRBV7-7 with TRBJ2-3; D gene ambiguous. The receptor was isolated from a middle-aged man with multiple sclerosis. CDR3 amino acids: CASSPRLDDTQYF. The CDR3 bases are TGTGCCAGCAGCCCCCGCCTCGATGATACGCAGTATTTT.